This T cell receptor (beta chain) was identified during a study of breast tumors, draining lymph nodes, adjacent tissues. This clonotype has at least ten counts. Antigen unknown. Each CDR3 protein gets one entry after TCRdb re-called the multiplex PCR reads with MiXCR. The sample carries approximately 230,000 distinct CDR3 sequences, around 34% recorded once. The lymph nodes were axillary draining lymph nodes from breast cancer patients. Regarding the study as a whole: Compared with lymph nodes, tumors were less diverse; compared with nontumor tissue, more. Tumor T cell lymph node origin was a supported hypothesis, not proven. Data fit most tumor T cells coming from lymph node, expanding in tumor.

CDR1 SQVTM and CDR2 ANQGSEA come from the germline V gene. CDR3 length: 12 amino acids. Germline trimming cut 7 bases from V and 5 bases from J; bases unmatched to any gene: 4. The TCR comes from a female donor with breast cancer. Some clones in this sample may be carry-over from other donors' samples. Sequencing was carried out using axillary lymph node tissue. The gene calls are TRBV29-1 and TRBJ1-5; 8 nucleotides agree with TRBD1. The chain's CDR3 is CSAGQGDQPQHF. The CDR3 DNA is TGCAGCGCCGGACAGGGAGATCAGCCCCAGCATTTT.